What follows are 23 T cell receptor beta chains derived from one specimen sequenced in a study of CD8+ T cells in alopecia areata. Extraction and reverse transcription of RNA yielded cDNA as the sequencing template. Some clones are missing from TCRdb's copy, which holds only in-frame ones; the method was immunoSEQ multiplex PCR. The sample has around 190,000 clones, about 64% seen once; the top ten hold about 4.2%. Treatment described: oral pan-JAK inhibitor, 5-10 mg twice daily. Sequenced here: CD4+ T cells sorted from blood, sampled at week 4, from a patient treated with tofacitinib. These receptors were collected from a human donor with alopecia areata.

V is TRBV7-2 and J is TRBJ2-1; 12 nucleotides match TRBD2. Losses at the gene ends were 1 base for V and 6 bases for J; bases not matched to a gene: 1. The CDR3 totals 15 residues. The germline V gene encodes CDR1 SGHTA and CDR2 FQGNSA. CDR3 sequence: CASSLGTSGANEQFF. The CDR3 DNA reads TGTGCCAGCAGCTTAGGGACTAGCGGGGCCAATGAGCAGTTCTTC.

As for this clone: This sample includes further DNA sequences coding for the same CDR3. This chain connects TRBV7-9 to TRBJ1-2, with unresolved D. V shed 0 bases and J shed 0 bases, with 5 bases lying between them. Germline loops: CDR1 SEHNR, CDR2 FQNEAQ (reference sequence). CDR3 length: 14 amino acids. Here the CDR3 reads CASSLAQANYGYTF. The CDR3 region has the DNA TGTGCCAGCAGCTTAGCTCAGGCTAACTATGGCTACACCTTC.

This clone was picked up a small number of times. The DNA of the CDR3 is TGTGCCTGGAGCACCCCGGGACTAGGTTCGAGTGAGCAGTTCTTC. This codes for CAWSTPGLGSSEQFF. The gene calls are TRBV30 and TRBJ2-1; 8 bases agree with TRBD2. Germline V lookup: CDR1 GTSNPN, CDR2 SVGIG (reference sequence). The V gene end was trimmed by 3 bases and the J gene end by 9 bases; junction bases not matched to a gene: 13. This CDR3 comprises 15 residues.

The chain links TRBV7-9 to TRBJ1-1, with a weak D call TRBD1 (5 bases). Per germline, CDR1 SEHNR and CDR2 FQNEAQ (reference sequence). Deletions cut 2 bases from V and 5 bases from J, with 12 bases between. This CDR3 comprises 14 residues. Here the CDR3 reads CASSLSQGWTEAFF. CDR3 in DNA: TGTGCCAGCAGCTTATCCCAGGGCTGGACTGAAGCTTTCTTT.

This clone showed up just a few times. The genes are TRBV6-1 and TRBJ1-6, with D perhaps matching TRBD1 (5 bases). Germline V gene lookup returns CDR1 MNHNS and CDR2 SASEGT. Deletions cut 4 bases from V and 6 bases from J, with 10 bases between. This CDR3 comprises 14 residues. CDR3 sequence (DNA): TGTGCCAGCAGTGGAGGGGCGCCTAATTCACCCCTCCACTTT. It specifies CASSGGAPNSPLHF.

The CDR3 DNA reads TGTGCCATCACCCAGTTACCAGCACAGGGGGGCCTTGGCTACACCTTC. It encodes CAITQLPAQGGLGYTF. The rearrangement joins TRBV10-3 to TRBJ1-2, with 8 bases identical to TRBD1. The V gene's germline CDR1 is ENHRY and CDR2 SYGVKD. The CDR3 runs 16 residues. The V segment lost 7 bases and the J segment 7 bases; nucleotides outside the gene matches: 17.

J is TRBJ1-1 and V is TRBV29-1; D gene ambiguous. This CDR3 is 14 amino acids long. Germline CDR1 is SQVTM and CDR2 is ANQGSEA. The V end was cut by 1 base, the J end by 0 bases, with 9 bases between. CDR3 residues: CSVEGSSVNTEAFF. DNA of the CDR3: TGCAGCGTTGAAGGCTCGTCAGTGAACACTGAAGCTTTCTTT.

The CDR3 loop is CAWEAGGTPLHF. DNA of the CDR3: TGTGCCTGGGAAGCAGGGGGAACACCCCTCCACTTT. J is TRBJ1-6 and V is TRBV30, with 7 positions matching TRBD1. CDR1 and CDR2 (germline): GTSNPN, SVGIG (reference sequence). With V trimmed by 5 bases and J by 11 bases, 6 bases remained unmatched. This CDR3 region has 12 residues.

The chain links TRBV11-3 to TRBJ2-1; D may match TRBD1 or TRBD2 (5 bases each). Between the trimmed V and J ends, which lost 4 bases and 10 bases, there was a span of 14 bases. This CDR3 spans 13 amino acids. Germline CDR1 reads SGHNT; CDR2 reads YENEEA. This CDR3 reads CASSWGRGGEQFF. The CDR3 DNA sequence: TGTGCCAGCAGCTGGGGACGGGGCGGGGAGCAGTTCTTC.

A note on this clone: The CDR3 does not end in the conserved phenylalanine or tryptophan, so this is likely a read error. This sequence joins TRBV5-1 and TRBJ2-7; D assignment may be TRBD1 or TRBD2 (5 bases each). Germline values: CDR1 SGHRS, CDR2 YFSETQ. CDR3 length: 14 residues. Trimming took 1 base from V and 1 from J, leaving 9 bases between them. The CDR3 bases are TGCGCCAGCAGCTTGCGAGGGGCATCCTACGAGCAGTACCTC. It specifies CASSLRGASYEQYL.

In regard to this clone: Different DNA sequences within this sample yield the same CDR3. The CDR3 sequence: CASSFDSNQPQHF. DNA of the CDR3: TGCGCCAGCAGCTTCGATAGCAATCAGCCCCAGCATTTT. The rearrangement joins TRBV5-1 to TRBJ1-5; D call uncertain. Per the germline V gene, CDR1 is SGHRS and CDR2 is YFSETQ. Deletions cut 2 bases from V and 0 bases from J, with 3 bases between. The CDR3 loop spans 13 amino acids.

The V gene is TRBV4-1, the J gene TRBJ1-1; weak D call: TRBD1 (6 bases). Germline V gene sequence: CDR1 MGHRA, CDR2 YSYEKL. Trimming took off 0 bases at V and 5 bases at J, with 16 bases between the two ends. CDR3 length: 16 residues. CDR3 DNA sequence: TGCGCCAGCAGCCAAGATAGGGGGGTTCGTGTAACTGAAGCTTTCTTT. Translated, it gives CASSQDRGVRVTEAFF.

V gene TRBV15 combines with J gene TRBJ1-5; D unresolved. The CDR3 length is 12 residues. CDR1 and CDR2 from the germline V gene are LNHNV and YYDKDF (reference sequence). The V gene lost 3 bases and the J gene lost 4 bases, with 4 bases spanning the gap. CDR3 DNA: TGTGCCACCAGCAGGGAGAATCAGCCCCAGCATTTT. Its protein is CATSRENQPQHF.

The chain links TRBV29-1 to TRBJ2-2, with 11 nucleotides matching TRBD2. CDR3 length equals 16 residues. The germline CDR1 and CDR2 sequences are SQVTM and ANQGSEA. V was pared by 7 bases and J by 1 base, with 8 bases of the junction left unmatched. The CDR3 sequence: CSAVSGGARNTGELFF. Here the CDR3 DNA reads TGCAGCGCGGTTAGCGGGGGGGCACGGAACACCGGGGAGCTGTTTTTT.

The chain recombines TRBV7-2 with TRBJ2-3; D unresolved. CDR3 length equals 16 residues. Germline loops: CDR1 SGHTA, CDR2 FQGNSA. V was cut by 5 bases and J by 2 bases, with 17 bases left in between. CDR3 sequence: CASSPRRGSITDTQYF. The CDR3 DNA reads TGTGCCAGCAGCCCGCGCCGAGGTTCGATCACAGATACGCAGTATTTT.

As regards this clone: This CDR3 is also generated by other DNA sequences in the sample. J is TRBJ2-3 and V is TRBV7-9, with D possibly being TRBD2 (7 bases). Trimming removed 0 bases at V and 0 bases at J, with 10 bases between. Germline values: CDR1 SEHNR, CDR2 FQNEAQ (reference sequence). This CDR3 is built from 16 residues. The CDR3 bases are TGTGCCAGCAGCTTAGCGCGGGGGCCTAGCACAGATACGCAGTATTTT. Its translation: CASSLARGPSTDTQYF.

The V and J genes are TRBV29-1 and TRBJ1-1, with TRBD1 matching 10 bases. V was pared by 7 bases and J by 3 bases, with 5 bases of the junction left unmatched. In germline, CDR1 is SQVTM, CDR2 ANQGSEA. This CDR3 is 13 amino acids long. CDR3: CSGRGTGDTEAFF. The CDR3, as DNA: TGCAGCGGGCGAGGGACAGGGGACACTGAAGCTTTCTTT.

The chain recombines TRBV27 with TRBJ2-4; 10 nucleotides match TRBD2. This CDR3 has 16 residues. Germline-derived CDR1 and CDR2 are MNHEY and SMNVEV (reference sequence). J lost 5 bases, V lost 0 bases, and 4 bases had no gene match. CDR3: CASSLSRSGGENIQYF. The CDR3 nucleotides are TGTGCCAGCAGTTTATCGAGGAGCGGGGGGGAAAACATTCAGTACTTC.

This rearrangement joins TRBV6-5 to TRBJ1-2, with D possibly matching TRBD1 (6 bases). V dropped 0 bases and J dropped 3 bases, with 11 bases sitting between them. This CDR3 contains 15 residues. Germline CDR1 and CDR2: MNHEY and SVGAGI. DNA for the CDR3: TGTGCCAGCAGTTACTCGGCAGGGGAGGACTATGGCTACACCTTC. Its protein is CASSYSAGEDYGYTF.

A few counts support this clone. The genes are TRBV5-1 and TRBJ2-5; a possible D gene is TRBD2 (5 bases). Looked up from germline, CDR1 is SGHRS and CDR2 is YFSETQ. The CDR3 totals 14 residues. Trimming cost V 1 base and J 4 bases, with 11 bases left between them. The CDR3 region has the DNA TGCGCCAGCAGCTTGTTTTCGGGGAGAGAGACCCAGTACTTC. Amino acids: CASSLFSGRETQYF.

This clone has just one count. V and J are TRBV19 and TRBJ2-7; 7 bases map to TRBD2. J lost 1 base, V lost 5 bases, and 14 bases had no gene match. This CDR3 has 17 amino acids. Germline CDR1 LNHDA, CDR2 SQIVND (reference sequence). The CDR3 is CASSSGSSRGDSYEQYF. CDR3 coding DNA: TGTGCCAGTAGTTCCGGCTCGTCCCGGGGGGATTCCTACGAGCAGTACTTC.

The chain is built from TRBV14 and TRBJ2-5, with TRBD1 matching over 8 bases. V dropped 4 bases and J dropped 4; count of bases not matched to a gene: 5. Germline V gives CDR1 SGHDN, CDR2 FVKESK. This CDR3 comprises 14 residues. CDR3 sequence reads: CASSPRTGRETQYF. Here the CDR3 DNA reads TGTGCCAGCAGCCCCAGGACAGGGAGAGAGACCCAGTACTTC. Filled out from reference TRBV14 and TRBJ2-5, the complete variable domain reads EAGVTQFPSHSVIEKGQTVTLRCDPISGHDNLYWYRRVMGKEIKFLLHFVKESKQDESGMPNNRFLAERTGGTYSTLKVQPAELEDSGVYFCASSPRTGRETQYFGPGTRLLVL.

This rearrangement joins TRBV29-1 to TRBJ1-2; D might be TRBD1 (5 bases). The CDR3 runs to 11 residues. CDR1 is SQVTM, CDR2 ANQGSEA, per germline. Trimming took 4 bases from V and 8 from J, leaving 11 bases between them. The CDR3 loop is CSVGEGSGYTF. The CDR3, as DNA: TGCAGCGTTGGTGAGGGGTCGGGCTACACCTTC.